This T cell receptor (beta chain) was sequenced in a study of control samples from healthy donors and cancer patients. Data came from immunoSEQ multiplex PCR; TCRdb stores just in-frame clones and leaves some out. The table lists about 89,000 clones, more than 75% of them singletons. The CDR3 spans 14 residues. Germline V CDR1 and CDR2: SGHTA, FQGNSA. Trimming took 0 bases from V and 7 from J, leaving 13 bases between them. The chain recombines TRBV7-2 with TRBJ2-7; D possibly corresponds to TRBD2 (7 bases). The origin of this receptor is a woman aged 40-49 years in good health. The sequenced sample consisted of blood. CDR3 DNA: TGTGCCAGCAGCTTAGCGGGGGGGCTAGGGGAGCAGTACTTC. Encoded protein: CASSLAGGLGEQYF. Filled out from reference TRBV7-2 and TRBJ2-7, the complete variable domain reads GAGVSQSPSNKVTEKGKDVELRCDPISGHTALYWYRQSLGQGLEFLIYFQGNSAPDKSGLPSDRFSAERTGGSVSTLTIQRTQQEDSAVYLCASSLAGGLGEQYFGPGTRLTVT.